This T cell receptor beta chain came from a study of T cell responses to AZD1222 COVID-19 vaccine. Profiled with immunoSEQ multiplex PCR; TCRdb holds only in-frame clones, not every one. Among about 120,000 clones, around 90% were seen once, and the ten largest hold about 10%. CDR3 length: 13 residues. Germline values: CDR1 KGHDR, CDR2 SFDVKD. V lost 3 bases, J lost 0 bases, and 4 bases lay in between. The TCR was taken from an adult in good health. The chain combines TRBV24-1 with TRBJ2-5; D remains ambiguous. Sequences were derived from peripheral blood, sampled on day 0 of AZD1222 vaccination. The DNA for the CDR3 is TGTGCCACCAGTGATGGGTACCAAGAGACCCAGTACTTC. Its protein product is CATSDGYQETQYF.